This record covers a single T cell receptor beta chain. Its antigen is unknown. The sample belongs to a study of tumor-infiltrating lymphocytes in localized non-small cell lung cancer. General observations from the study: Higher tumor T cell infiltration than in uninvolved lung was supported by TCRbeta sequencing.

Trimming cost V 5 bases and J 7 bases; bases outside gene matches: 14. The CDR3 has 16 amino acids. Germline CDR1 SNHLY, CDR2 FYNNEI. The assay was immunoSEQ multiplex PCR, and TCRdb's table has in-frame clones only and misses some. The table includes around 5,300 clones, approximately 72% detected once. This sequence was found in a human donor with non-small cell lung cancer. What was sequenced was uninvolved lung tissue not adjacent to the tumor. The chain recombines TRBV2 with TRBJ2-7; TRBD2 agrees at 10 bases. The CDR3 coding sequence is TGTGCCAGCAGTACCAGCCCTAGCGGGGGATCTCGGGAGCAGTACTTC. Its translation: CASSTSPSGGSREQYF.